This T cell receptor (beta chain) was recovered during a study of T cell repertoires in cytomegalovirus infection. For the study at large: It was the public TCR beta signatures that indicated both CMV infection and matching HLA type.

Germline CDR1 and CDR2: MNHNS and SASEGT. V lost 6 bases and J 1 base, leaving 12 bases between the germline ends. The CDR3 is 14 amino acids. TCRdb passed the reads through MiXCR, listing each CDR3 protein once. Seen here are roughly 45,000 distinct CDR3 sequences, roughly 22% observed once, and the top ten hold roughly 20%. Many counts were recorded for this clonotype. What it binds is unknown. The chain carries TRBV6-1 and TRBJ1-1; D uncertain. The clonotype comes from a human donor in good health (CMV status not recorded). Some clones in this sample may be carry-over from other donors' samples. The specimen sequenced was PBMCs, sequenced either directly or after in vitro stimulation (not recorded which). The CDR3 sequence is CASRIDGENTEAFF. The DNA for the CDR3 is TGTGCCAGCAGGATTGACGGGGAGAACACTGAAGCTTTCTTT.